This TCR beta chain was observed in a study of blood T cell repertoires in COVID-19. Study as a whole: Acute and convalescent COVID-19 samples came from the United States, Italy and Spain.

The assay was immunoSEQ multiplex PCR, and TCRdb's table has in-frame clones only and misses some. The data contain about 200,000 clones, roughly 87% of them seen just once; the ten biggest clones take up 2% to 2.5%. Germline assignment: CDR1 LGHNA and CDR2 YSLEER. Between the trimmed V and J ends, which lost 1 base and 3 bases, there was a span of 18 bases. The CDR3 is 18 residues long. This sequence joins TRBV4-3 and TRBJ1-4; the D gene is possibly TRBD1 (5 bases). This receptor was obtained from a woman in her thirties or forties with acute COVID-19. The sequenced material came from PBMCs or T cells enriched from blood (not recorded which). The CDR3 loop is CASSQGVARARSNEKLFF. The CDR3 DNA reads TGCGCCAGCAGCCAAGGAGTAGCCAGGGCGAGGTCTAATGAAAAACTGTTTTTT.